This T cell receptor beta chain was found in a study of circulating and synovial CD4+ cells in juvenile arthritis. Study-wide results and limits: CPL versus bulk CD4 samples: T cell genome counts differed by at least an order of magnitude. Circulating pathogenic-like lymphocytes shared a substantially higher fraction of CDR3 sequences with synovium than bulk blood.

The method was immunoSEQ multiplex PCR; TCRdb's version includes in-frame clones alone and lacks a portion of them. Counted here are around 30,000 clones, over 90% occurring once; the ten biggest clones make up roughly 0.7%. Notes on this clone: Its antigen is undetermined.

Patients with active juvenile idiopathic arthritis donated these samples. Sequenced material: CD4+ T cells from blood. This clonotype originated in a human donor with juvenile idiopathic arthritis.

The CDR3 spells CASSRTGGGWYEQYF. In DNA form, the CDR3 reads TGTGCCAGCAGCCGGACAGGGGGGGGGTGGTACGAGCAGTACTTC. The chain joins TRBV11-2 to TRBJ2-7, with 10 bases lining up with TRBD1. Trimming at V came to 5 bases and at J to 4 bases, leaving 8 bases not matched to a gene. CDR3 length equals 15 residues. Germline CDR1 reads SGHAT; CDR2 reads FQNNGV.